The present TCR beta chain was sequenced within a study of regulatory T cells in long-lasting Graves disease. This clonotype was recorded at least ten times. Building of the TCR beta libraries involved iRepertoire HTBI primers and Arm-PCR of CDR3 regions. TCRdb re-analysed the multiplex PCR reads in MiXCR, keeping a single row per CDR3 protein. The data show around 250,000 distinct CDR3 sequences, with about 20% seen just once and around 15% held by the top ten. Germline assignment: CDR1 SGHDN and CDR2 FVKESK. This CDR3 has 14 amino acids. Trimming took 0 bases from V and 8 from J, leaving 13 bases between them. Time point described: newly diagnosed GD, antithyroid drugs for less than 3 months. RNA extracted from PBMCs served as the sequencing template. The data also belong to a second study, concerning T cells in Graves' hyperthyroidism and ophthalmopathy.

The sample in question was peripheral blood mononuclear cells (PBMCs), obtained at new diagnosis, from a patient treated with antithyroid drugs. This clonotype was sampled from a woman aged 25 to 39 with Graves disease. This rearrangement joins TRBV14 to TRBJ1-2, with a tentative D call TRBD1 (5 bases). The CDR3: CASSQEEGRWGYTF. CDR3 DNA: TGTGCCAGCAGCCAAGAAGAGGGGCGCTGGGGCTACACCTTC.